Listed here are 12 T cell receptor beta chains from one sample, sequenced in a study of OX40 agonist ivuxolimab in advanced cancers. Libraries were constructed by the immunoSEQ multiplex PCR assay. TCRdb re-hosts the immuneACCESS table, in-frame sequences only. Its copies lack some clones; in the studies checked, an unresolved V gene accounts for under half of them, and the cause for the rest is not known. The sample yields tens of thousands of clones; roughly four fifths were counted once. The biggest ten clones account for 3.4% of the sample. Sample: CD4+ or CD8+ T cells sorted from blood, taken in a trial of the OX40 agonist ivuxolimab. The receptors here all came from an adult with an advanced solid tumor such as melanoma, head and neck, liver or kidney cancer.

J is TRBJ1-1 and V is TRBV19, with D perhaps matching TRBD1 (6 bases). The V gene lost 5 bases and the J gene lost 0 bases, with 19 bases spanning the gap. The CDR3 is 17 residues long. Germline CDR1 and CDR2: LNHDA and SQIVND (reference sequence). The CDR3 protein is CASSLNTGQDLNTEAFF. DNA for the CDR3: TGTGCCAGTAGTCTAAATACGGGACAAGACTTGAACACTGAAGCTTTCTTT.

The J gene is TRBJ1-3, the V gene TRBV15, with a tentative D call TRBD1 (6 bases). The germline CDR1 and CDR2 sequences are LNHNV and YYDKDF (reference sequence). V lost 8 bases and J lost 3, with 11 bases in between. The CDR3 is made up of 13 amino acids. CDR3 in DNA: TGTGCCACCCAGGGGCCATATGGAAACACCATATATTTT. Translation: CATQGPYGNTIYF.

The rearrangement uses TRBV29-1 and TRBJ2-1; 13 positions match TRBD2. J lost 7 bases, V lost 7 bases, and 4 bases had no gene match. Germline CDR1 SQVTM, CDR2 ANQGSEA. CDR3 length: 13 residues. The CDR3 loop reads CSGTSGGRNEQFF. The CDR3 DNA is TGCAGCGGGACTAGCGGGGGACGGAATGAGCAGTTCTTC.

Written as DNA, the CDR3 is TGTGCCAGCAGTTCCTGGACGACTAGCGGCACAGATACGCAGTATTTT. It translates to CASSSWTTSGTDTQYF. The chain combines TRBV7-9 with TRBJ2-3; 8 bases are a match to TRBD2. The CDR3 consists of 16 residues. The V segment lost 6 bases and the J segment 1 base; nucleotides outside the gene matches: 9. CDR1 SEHNR and CDR2 FQNEAQ come from the germline V gene (reference sequence).

This clone was observed once. The chain has TRBV6-1 and TRBJ1-4; TRBD1 might be the D (5 bases). From germline, CDR1 is MNHNS and CDR2 SASEGT. The CDR3 has 14 amino acids. V lost 3 bases, J lost 6 bases, and 11 bases lay in between. This CDR3 is CASSEARDDEKLFF. In nucleotides, the CDR3 is TGTGCCAGCAGTGAGGCCAGGGATGATGAAAAACTGTTTTTT.

V is TRBV9 and J is TRBJ2-4; weak D call: TRBD2 (6 bases). Per the germline V gene, CDR1 is SGDLS and CDR2 is YYNGEE. The CDR3 runs to 15 residues. The ends were cut back, 4 bases at V and 5 bases at J, with 16 bases in the middle. The DNA for the CDR3 is TGTGCCAGCAGCCCCAGGGACTCCCGGCAAAACATTCAGTACTTC. Translation: CASSPRDSRQNIQYF.

This rearrangement joins TRBV4-2 to TRBJ2-5; the D gene is possibly TRBD1 (5 bases). The V end was cut by 3 bases, the J end by 4 bases, with 6 bases between. The length of the CDR3 is 12 residues. Germline V gene lookup returns CDR1 LGHNA and CDR2 YNFKEQ. The DNA for the CDR3 is TGTGCCAGCAGCCAGGGGCTAGAGACCCAGTACTTC. Its translation is CASSQGLETQYF.

The V and J genes are TRBV18 and TRBJ2-3, with D possibly being TRBD1 (6 bases). Germline CDR1 KGHSH, CDR2 LQKENI. There are 16 residues in the CDR3. The V gene lost 1 base and the J gene lost 5 bases, with 16 bases spanning the gap. The CDR3 coding sequence is TGTGCCAGCTCACCACAGCACAGGGCCCCCGAAGATACGCAGTATTTT. Amino acids: CASSPQHRAPEDTQYF.

The V call is TRBV7-6, the J call TRBJ2-3; D may be TRBD1 or TRBD2 (5 bases each). Trimming took off 1 base at V and 4 bases at J, with 15 bases between the two ends. CDR1 and CDR2 (germline): SGHVS, FNYEAQ. CDR3 length equals 16 residues. CDR3 in amino acids: CASSLGASGTADTQYF. The CDR3, as DNA: TGTGCCAGCAGCTTAGGAGCCTCCGGGACCGCAGATACGCAGTATTTT.

The chain carries TRBV7-6 and TRBJ2-3, with D hard to call. The germline gives CDR1 SGHVS, CDR2 FNYEAQ. This CDR3 comprises 16 residues. Trimming pared 5 bases from V and 1 base from J, leaving 16 bases between. CDR3 in DNA: TGTGCCAGCAGCCCCCTCAACGGGCAAGGCACAGATACGCAGTATTTT. Its translation is CASSPLNGQGTDTQYF. The full variable domain, rest sourced from reference TRBV7-6 and TRBJ2-3, is GAGVSQSPRYKVTKRGQDVALRCDPISGHVSLYWYRQALGQGPEFLTYFNYEAQQDKSGLPNDRFSAERPEGSISTLTIQRTEQRDSAMYRCASSPLNGQGTDTQYFGPGTRLTVL.

V is TRBV7-3 and J is TRBJ1-2, with D possibly TRBD1 on 5 matching bases. Germline V gene sequence: CDR1 SGHTA, CDR2 FQGTGA. V was cut by 3 bases and J by 8 bases, with 13 bases left in between. The CDR3 runs to 13 residues. The CDR3 is CASSFGGEAGYTF. In DNA, the CDR3 is TGTGCCAGCAGCTTCGGAGGGGAAGCCGGCTACACCTTC.

The V gene is TRBV5-4, the J gene TRBJ2-3, with D possibly being TRBD2 (6 bases). The CDR3 totals 15 residues. V shed 0 bases and J shed 3 bases, with 11 bases lying between them. Germline V gene sequence: CDR1 SGHNT, CDR2 YYREEE (reference sequence). As DNA, the CDR3 is TGTGCCAGCAGCTTGGCGGGGGTTGGGACAGATACGCAGTATTTT. Translating it yields CASSLAGVGTDTQYF.